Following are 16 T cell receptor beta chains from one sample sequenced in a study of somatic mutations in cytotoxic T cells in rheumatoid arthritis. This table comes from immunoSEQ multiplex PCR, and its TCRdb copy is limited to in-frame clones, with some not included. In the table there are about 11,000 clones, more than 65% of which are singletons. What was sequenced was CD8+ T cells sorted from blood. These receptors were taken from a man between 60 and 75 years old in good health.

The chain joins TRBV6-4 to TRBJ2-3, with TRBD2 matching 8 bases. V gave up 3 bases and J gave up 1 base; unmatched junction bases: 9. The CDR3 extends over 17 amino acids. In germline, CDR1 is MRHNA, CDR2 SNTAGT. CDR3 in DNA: TGTGCCAGCAGTGAAGGTGAAGGTAGCGGGGGCACAGATACGCAGTATTTT. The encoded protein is CASSEGEGSGGTDTQYF.

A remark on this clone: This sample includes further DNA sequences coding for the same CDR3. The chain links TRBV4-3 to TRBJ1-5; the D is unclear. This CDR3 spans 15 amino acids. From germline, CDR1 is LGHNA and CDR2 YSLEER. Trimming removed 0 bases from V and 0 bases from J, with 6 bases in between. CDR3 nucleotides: TGCGCCAGCAGCCAAGATAGGTTTAGCAATCAGCCCCAGCATTTT. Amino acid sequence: CASSQDRFSNQPQHF.

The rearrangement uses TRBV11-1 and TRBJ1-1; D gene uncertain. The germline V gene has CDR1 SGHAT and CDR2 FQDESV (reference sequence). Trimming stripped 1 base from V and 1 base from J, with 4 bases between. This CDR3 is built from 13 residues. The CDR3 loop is CASSLGANTEAFF. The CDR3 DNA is TGTGCCAGCAGCTTAGGGGCGAACACTGAAGCTTTCTTT.

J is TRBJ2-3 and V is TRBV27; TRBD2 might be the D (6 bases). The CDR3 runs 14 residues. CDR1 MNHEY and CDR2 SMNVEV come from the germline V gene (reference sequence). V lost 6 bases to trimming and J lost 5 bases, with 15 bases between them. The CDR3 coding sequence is TGTGCCAGCAGCCTAGGAGGGCCGGGAGATACGCAGTATTTT. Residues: CASSLGGPGDTQYF.

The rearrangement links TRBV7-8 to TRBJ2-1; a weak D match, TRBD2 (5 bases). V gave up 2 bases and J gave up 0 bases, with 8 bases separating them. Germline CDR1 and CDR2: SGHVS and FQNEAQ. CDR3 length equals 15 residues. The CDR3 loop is CASSLYGNSYNEQFF. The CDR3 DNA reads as TGTGCCAGCAGCTTATACGGGAACTCCTACAATGAGCAGTTCTTC.

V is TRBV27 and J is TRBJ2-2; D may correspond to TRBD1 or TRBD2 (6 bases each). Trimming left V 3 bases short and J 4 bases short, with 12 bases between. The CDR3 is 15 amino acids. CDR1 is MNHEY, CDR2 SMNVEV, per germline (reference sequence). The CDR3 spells CASSLVQGGTGELFF. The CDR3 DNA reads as TGTGCCAGCAGTTTGGTACAGGGAGGCACCGGGGAGCTGTTTTTT.

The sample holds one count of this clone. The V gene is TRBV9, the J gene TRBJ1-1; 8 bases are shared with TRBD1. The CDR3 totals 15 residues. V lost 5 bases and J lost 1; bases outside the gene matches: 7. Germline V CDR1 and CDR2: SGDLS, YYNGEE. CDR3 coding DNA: TGTGCCAGCAGAGGATTAACAGGGGGGAACACTGAAGCTTTCTTT. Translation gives CASRGLTGGNTEAFF.

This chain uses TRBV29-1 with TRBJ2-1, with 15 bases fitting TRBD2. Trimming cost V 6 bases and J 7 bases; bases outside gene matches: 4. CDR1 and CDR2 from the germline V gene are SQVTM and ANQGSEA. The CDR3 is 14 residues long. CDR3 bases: TGCAGCGTGGTGGGGACTAGCGGGAGGAATGAGCAGTTCTTC. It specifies CSVVGTSGRNEQFF.

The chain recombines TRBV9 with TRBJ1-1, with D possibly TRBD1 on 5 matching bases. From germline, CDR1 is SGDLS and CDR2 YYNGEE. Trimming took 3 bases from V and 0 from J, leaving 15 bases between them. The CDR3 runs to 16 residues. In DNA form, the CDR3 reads TGTGCCAGCAGCGGGGGGGATAGGGACCTGAACACTGAAGCTTTCTTT. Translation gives CASSGGDRDLNTEAFF.

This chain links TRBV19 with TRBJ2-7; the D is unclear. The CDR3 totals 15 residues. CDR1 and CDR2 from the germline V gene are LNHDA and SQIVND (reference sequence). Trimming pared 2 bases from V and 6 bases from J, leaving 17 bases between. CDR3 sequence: CASSINGRSLGEQYF. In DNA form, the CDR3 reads TGTGCCAGTAGTATAAACGGCCGATCATTGGGCGAGCAGTACTTC. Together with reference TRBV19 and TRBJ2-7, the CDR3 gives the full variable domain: DGGITQSPKYLFRKEGQNVTLSCEQNLNHDAMYWYRQDPGQGLRLIYYSQIVNDFQKGDIAEGYSVSREKKESFPLTVTSAQKNPTAFYLCASSINGRSLGEQYFGPGTRLTVT.

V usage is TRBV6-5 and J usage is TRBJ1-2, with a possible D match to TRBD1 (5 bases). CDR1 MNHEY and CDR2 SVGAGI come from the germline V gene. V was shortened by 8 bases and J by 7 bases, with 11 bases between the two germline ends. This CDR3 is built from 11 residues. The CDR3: CASEGYGGYTF. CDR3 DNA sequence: TGTGCCAGCGAGGGGTACGGTGGCTACACCTTC.

This CDR3 is CASSFPGGYEAFF. CDR3 nucleotide sequence: TGTGCCAGCAGCTTCCCGGGGGGCTATGAAGCTTTCTTT. This rearrangement joins TRBV7-9 to TRBJ1-1; D might be TRBD1 (6 bases). Germline CDR1 reads SEHNR; CDR2 reads FQNEAQ (reference sequence). The CDR3 extends over 13 amino acids. V dropped 3 bases and J dropped 7 bases, with 12 bases sitting between them.

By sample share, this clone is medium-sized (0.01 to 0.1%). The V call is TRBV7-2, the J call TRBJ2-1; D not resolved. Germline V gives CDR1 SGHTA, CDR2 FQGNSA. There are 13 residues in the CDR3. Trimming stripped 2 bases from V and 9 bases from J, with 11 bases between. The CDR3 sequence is CASSLIDFGEQFF. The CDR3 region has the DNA TGTGCCAGCAGCTTAATAGACTTCGGTGAGCAGTTCTTC.

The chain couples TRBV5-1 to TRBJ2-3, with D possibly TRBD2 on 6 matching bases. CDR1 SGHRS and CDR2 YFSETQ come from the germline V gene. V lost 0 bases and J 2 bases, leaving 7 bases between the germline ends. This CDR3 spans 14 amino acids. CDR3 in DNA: TGCGCCAGCAGCTTGGCGCGGGACACAGATACGCAGTATTTT. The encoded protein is CASSLARDTDTQYF.

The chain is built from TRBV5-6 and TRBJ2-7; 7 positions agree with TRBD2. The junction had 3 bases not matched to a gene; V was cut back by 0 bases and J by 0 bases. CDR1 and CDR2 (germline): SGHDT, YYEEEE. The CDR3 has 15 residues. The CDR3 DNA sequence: TGTGCCAGCAGCTTGGGGACTAGTAACTCCTACGAGCAGTACTTC. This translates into CASSLGTSNSYEQYF. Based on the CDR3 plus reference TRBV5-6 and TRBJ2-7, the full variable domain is DAGVTQSPTHLIKTRGQQVTLRCSPKSGHDTVSWYQQALGQGPQFIFQYYEEEERQRGNFPDRFSGHQFPNYSSELNVNALLLGDSALYLCASSLGTSNSYEQYFGPGTRLTVT.

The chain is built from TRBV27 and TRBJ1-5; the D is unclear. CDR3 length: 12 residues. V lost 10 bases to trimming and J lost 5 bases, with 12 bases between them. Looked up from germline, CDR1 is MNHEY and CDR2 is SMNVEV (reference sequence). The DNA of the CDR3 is TGTGCCACCATTGGGTCGGATCAGCCCCAGCATTTT. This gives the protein CATIGSDQPQHF.